Listed below are T cell receptor beta chains from one sample, sequenced in a study of blood T cell repertoires in COVID-19. Assay: immunoSEQ multiplex PCR; the TCRdb copy retains only in-frame clones and omits some. The sample contains about 480,000 clones, approximately 90% of which appear only once. Sequenced input: peripheral blood. Every receptor here comes from a woman under 40 with acute or convalescent COVID-19. CDR3s include the opening cysteine and the closing phenylalanine or tryptophan. The D gene is left open where the match is weak. Size values are once, few and many counts, or a class for expanded clones, and some rows have none.

J	D	V	size	DNA	CDR3
TRBJ1-1	-	TRBV5-1	once	TGCGCCAGCAGCAAAACAGGAATGAACACTGAAGCTTTCTTT	CASSKTGMNTEAFF
TRBJ2-7	-	TRBV3-1/TRBV3-2	once	TGTGCCAGCAGCCAAGAGTCAGGGTCCCAAACCTACGAGCAGTACTTC	CASSQESGSQTYEQYF
TRBJ2-3	TRBD2	TRBV10-3	-	TGTGCCATCAGCCTCAAAGCGGGGGGCACAGATACGCAGTATTTT	CAISLKAGGTDTQYF
TRBJ2-1	-	TRBV5-6	-	TGTGCCAGCAGCTTCCAGGGGATAAACTACAATGAGCAGTTCTTC	CASSFQGINYNEQFF
TRBJ2-1	-	TRBV7-3	-	TGTGCCAGCAGCCTAGGTGCCACCTACAATGAGCAGTTCTTC	CASSLGATYNEQFF
TRBJ1-1	-	TRBV30	-	TGTGCCTGGAGTGGACCGGGGGTCGCTTTCTTT	CAWSGPGVAFF
TRBJ2-7	-	TRBV6-5	-	TGTGCCAGCAGTTACTTCGGGGATCCCTACGAGCAGTACTTC	CASSYFGDPYEQYF
TRBJ2-3	TRBD1	TRBV11-3	-	TGTGCCAGCAGCCCTAGGACAGGGATTGACACAGATACGCAGTATTTT	CASSPRTGIDTDTQYF
TRBJ1-6	TRBD1	TRBV24-1	-	TGTGCCACCAGTGCCTATGCCCGACGGGACAGTACGAGCTCCTATAATTCACCCCTCCACTTT	CATSAYARRDSTSSYNSPLHF
TRBJ1-6	-	TRBV3-1/TRBV3-2	-	TGTGCCAGCAGCCAAGTCGGAGGGGCGCTGTCACCCCTCCACTTT	CASSQVGGALSPLHF
TRBJ2-3	TRBD2	TRBV13	-	TGTGCCAGCAGCCAAGCTCGTAGCGGGGGGGCAGGGACAGATACGCAGTATTTT	CASSQARSGGAGTDTQYF
TRBJ2-7	TRBD1	TRBV6-5	-	TGTGCCAGCAGTTACTCGACGGACAGGGGATTCGAGCAGTACTTC	CASSYSTDRGFEQYF